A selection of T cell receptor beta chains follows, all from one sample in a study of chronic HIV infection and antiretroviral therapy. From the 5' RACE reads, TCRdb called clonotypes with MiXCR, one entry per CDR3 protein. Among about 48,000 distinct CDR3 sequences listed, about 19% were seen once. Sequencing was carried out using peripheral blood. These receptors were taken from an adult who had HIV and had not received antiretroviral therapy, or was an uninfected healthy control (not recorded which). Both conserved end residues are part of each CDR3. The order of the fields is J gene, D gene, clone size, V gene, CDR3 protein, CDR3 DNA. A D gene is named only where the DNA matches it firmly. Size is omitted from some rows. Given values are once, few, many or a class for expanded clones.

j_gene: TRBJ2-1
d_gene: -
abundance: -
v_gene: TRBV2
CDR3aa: CASNLPYGRNEQFF
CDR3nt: TGTGCCAGCAACTTACCCTACGGAAGGAATGAGCAGTTCTTC

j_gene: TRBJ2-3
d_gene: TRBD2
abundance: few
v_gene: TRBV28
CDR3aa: CASREELSKFTDTQYF
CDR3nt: TGTGCCAGCCGGGAGGAGCTGTCAAAGTTCACAGATACGCAGTATTTT

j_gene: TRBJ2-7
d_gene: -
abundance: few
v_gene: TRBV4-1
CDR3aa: CASSHAVQGHSYEQYF
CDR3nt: TGCGCCAGCAGCCATGCTGTACAGGGCCACTCCTACGAGCAGTACTTC

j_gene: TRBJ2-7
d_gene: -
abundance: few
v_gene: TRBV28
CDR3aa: CASSLAYPSPVGEQYF
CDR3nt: TGTGCCAGCAGTTTAGCCTACCCCAGTCCCGTGGGCGAGCAGTACTTC

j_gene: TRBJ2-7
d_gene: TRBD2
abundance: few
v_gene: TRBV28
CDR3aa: CASATATLAGASDEQYF
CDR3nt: TGTGCCAGCGCCACCGCGACACTAGCGGGAGCTTCGGACGAGCAGTACTTC

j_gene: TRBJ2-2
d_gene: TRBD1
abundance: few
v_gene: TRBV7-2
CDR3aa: CASSLAGTATGELFF
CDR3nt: TGTGCCAGCAGCTTGGCCGGGACAGCCACCGGGGAGCTGTTTTTT

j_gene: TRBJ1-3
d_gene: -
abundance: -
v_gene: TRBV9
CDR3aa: CASSVETGTGNTIYF
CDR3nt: TGTGCCAGCAGCGTAGAAACAGGGACTGGAAACACCATATATTTT

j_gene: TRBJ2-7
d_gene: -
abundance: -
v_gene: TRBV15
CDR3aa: CATSRVGRAGEQYF
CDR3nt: TGTGCCACCAGCAGAGTTGGCCGGGCGGGCGAGCAGTACTTC

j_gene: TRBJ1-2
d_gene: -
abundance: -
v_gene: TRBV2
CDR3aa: CASSVQGYGYTF
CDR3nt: TGTGCCAGCAGTGTGCAGGGGTATGGCTACACCTTC

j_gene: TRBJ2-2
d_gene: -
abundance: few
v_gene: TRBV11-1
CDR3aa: CASSLRGSNTGELFF
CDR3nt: TGTGCCAGCAGCTTGCGAGGGTCTAACACCGGGGAGCTGTTTTTT

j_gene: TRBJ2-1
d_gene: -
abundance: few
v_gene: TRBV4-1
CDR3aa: CASSQDPQAPEQFF
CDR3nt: TGCGCCAGCAGCCAAGATCCACAGGCTCCCGAGCAGTTCTTC

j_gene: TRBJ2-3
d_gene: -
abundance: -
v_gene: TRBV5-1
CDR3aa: CASSLLPGTDTQYF
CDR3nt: TGCGCCAGCAGCTTGCTACCGGGCACAGATACGCAGTATTTT

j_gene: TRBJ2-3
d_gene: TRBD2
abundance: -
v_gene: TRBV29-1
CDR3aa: CSVSGTSGTDTQYF
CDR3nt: TGCAGCGTATCCGGGACTAGCGGCACAGATACGCAGTATTTT

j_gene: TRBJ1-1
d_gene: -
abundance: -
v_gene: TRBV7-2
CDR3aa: CASSLAVGVNTEAFF
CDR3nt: TGTGCCAGCAGCTTAGCAGTAGGGGTAAACACTGAAGCTTTCTTT

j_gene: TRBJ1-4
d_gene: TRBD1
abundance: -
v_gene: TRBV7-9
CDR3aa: CASSFPGQGNEKLFF
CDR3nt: TGTGCCAGCAGCTTCCCCGGACAGGGTAATGAAAAACTGTTTTTT

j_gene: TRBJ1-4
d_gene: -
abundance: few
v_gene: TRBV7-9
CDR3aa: CASSPIRGGTEKLFF
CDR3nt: TGTGCCAGCAGTCCAATAAGGGGGGGGACCGAAAAACTGTTTTTT

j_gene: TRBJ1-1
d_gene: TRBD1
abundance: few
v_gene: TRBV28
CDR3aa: CASSLLGPGGYGEAFF
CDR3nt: TGTGCCAGCAGTTTATTAGGTCCAGGGGGCTATGGTGAAGCTTTCTTT

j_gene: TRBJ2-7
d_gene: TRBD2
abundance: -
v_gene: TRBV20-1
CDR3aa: CSARGSGRVSYEQYF
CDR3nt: TGCAGTGCTAGGGGTAGCGGGAGGGTCTCCTACGAGCAGTACTTC

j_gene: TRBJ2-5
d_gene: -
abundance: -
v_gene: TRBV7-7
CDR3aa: CASSLGYQETQYF
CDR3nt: TGTGCTAGCAGCTTGGGGTACCAAGAGACCCAGTACTTC

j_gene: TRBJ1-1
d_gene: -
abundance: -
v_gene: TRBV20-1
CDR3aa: CSARESAGQLAEAFF
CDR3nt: TGCAGTGCTAGAGAATCGGCAGGGCAGCTAGCTGAAGCTTTCTTT

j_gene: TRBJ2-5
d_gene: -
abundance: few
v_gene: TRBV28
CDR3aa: CASSSPRQGEETQYF
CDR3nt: TGTGCCAGCAGTTCACCCAGGCAAGGGGAAGAGACCCAGTACTTC

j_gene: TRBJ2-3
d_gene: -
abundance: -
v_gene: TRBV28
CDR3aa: CASTSLLPTDTQYF
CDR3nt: TGTGCCAGCACCTCCCTTTTGCCCACAGATACGCAGTATTTT

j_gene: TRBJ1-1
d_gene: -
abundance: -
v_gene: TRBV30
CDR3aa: CAWGSASPRAFF
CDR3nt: TGTGCCTGGGGTTCGGCCTCCCCGCGGGCTTTCTTT

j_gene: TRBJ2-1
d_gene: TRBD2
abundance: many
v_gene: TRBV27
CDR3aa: CASSFRTGRDEQFF
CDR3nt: TGTGCCAGCAGTTTCCGGACGGGGAGGGATGAGCAGTTCTTC

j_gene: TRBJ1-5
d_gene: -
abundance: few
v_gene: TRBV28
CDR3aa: CASRGGASPQPQHF
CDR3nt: TGTGCCAGCAGAGGGGGAGCCTCCCCGCAACCCCAGCATTTT

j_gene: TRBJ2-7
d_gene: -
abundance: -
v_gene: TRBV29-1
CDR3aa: CSAEAQGVSYEQYF
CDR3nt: TGCAGCGCCGAGGCACAGGGAGTCTCCTACGAGCAGTACTTC

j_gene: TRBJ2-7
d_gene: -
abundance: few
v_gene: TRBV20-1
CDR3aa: CSARDSNYRAEQYF
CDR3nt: TGCAGTGCTAGAGACTCCAATTACAGGGCCGAGCAGTACTTC

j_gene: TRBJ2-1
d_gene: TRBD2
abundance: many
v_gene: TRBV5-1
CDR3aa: CASSLVSGSPVNEQFF
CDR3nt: TGCGCCAGCAGCTTGGTTAGCGGGAGTCCCGTCAATGAGCAGTTCTTC

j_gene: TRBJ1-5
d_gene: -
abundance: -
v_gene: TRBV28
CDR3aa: CASNPRANQPQHF
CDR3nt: TGTGCCAGCAACCCCAGGGCGAATCAGCCCCAGCATTTT

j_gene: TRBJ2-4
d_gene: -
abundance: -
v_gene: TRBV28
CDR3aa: CASRGGSGGKNIQYF
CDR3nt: TGTGCCAGCAGGGGGGGGTCAGGGGGCAAAAACATTCAGTACTTC

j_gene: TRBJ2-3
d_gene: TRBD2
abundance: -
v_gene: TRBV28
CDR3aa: CASSPRTSAGTTQYF
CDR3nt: TGTGCCAGCAGTCCCCGGACTAGCGCTGGTACTACGCAGTATTTT